Here is one T cell receptor (beta chain) with its context. TCRdb keeps only in-frame clones here, not all; method: immunoSEQ multiplex PCR. The sample contains approximately 40,000 clones, approximately 86% of which appear only once. The data stem from a study of lymphopenia after photon versus proton radiotherapy. Trimming left V 2 bases short and J 9 bases short, with 14 bases between. The CDR3 sequence is 14 residues long. Germline V lookup: CDR1 SGHNT, CDR2 YENEEA. The gene calls are TRBV11-3 and TRBJ2-1, with D possibly being TRBD1 (6 bases). The source of this sequence is a woman aged 70-85 years with pancreatic cancer. Some clones in this sample may be carry-over from other donors' samples. The sequences come from peripheral blood, collected from a patient treated with proton-based radiotherapy. The CDR3 region is CASSLMFQGSEQFF. The CDR3 DNA reads as TGTGCCAGCAGCTTAATGTTCCAGGGGAGTGAGCAGTTCTTC.